This T cell receptor beta chain was sequenced during a study of blood T cell repertoires in COVID-19. At the level of the study: Specimens from acute and convalescent COVID-19 originated in the United States, Italy and Spain. T cells, B-cell-depleted T cells, or PBMCs provided the cDNA or gDNA that served as material.

From germline, CDR1 is ENHRY and CDR2 SYGVKD. The CDR3 spans 13 residues. The trim removed 8 bases at V and 12 bases at J, leaving 13 bases unmatched. Study processing details: Reference gene primers were amplified, and this amplification served to estimate nucleated cell counts. Sequencing used immunoSEQ multiplex PCR; TCRdb keeps in-frame clones, though not all of them. V and J calls plus clone size are reproduced from that table; the DNA served to infer D and trimming. The data show roughly 70,000 clones, over 70% seen once. The chain employs TRBV10-3 and TRBJ2-1; 7 bases agree with TRBD2. Source material: peripheral blood. The TCR was taken from a man aged 55 to 70 with acute or convalescent COVID-19. CDR3 DNA: TGTGCCATCTTCCGGAGAGCGGGGACTCGGCAGTTCTTC. Its translation: CAIFRRAGTRQFF.